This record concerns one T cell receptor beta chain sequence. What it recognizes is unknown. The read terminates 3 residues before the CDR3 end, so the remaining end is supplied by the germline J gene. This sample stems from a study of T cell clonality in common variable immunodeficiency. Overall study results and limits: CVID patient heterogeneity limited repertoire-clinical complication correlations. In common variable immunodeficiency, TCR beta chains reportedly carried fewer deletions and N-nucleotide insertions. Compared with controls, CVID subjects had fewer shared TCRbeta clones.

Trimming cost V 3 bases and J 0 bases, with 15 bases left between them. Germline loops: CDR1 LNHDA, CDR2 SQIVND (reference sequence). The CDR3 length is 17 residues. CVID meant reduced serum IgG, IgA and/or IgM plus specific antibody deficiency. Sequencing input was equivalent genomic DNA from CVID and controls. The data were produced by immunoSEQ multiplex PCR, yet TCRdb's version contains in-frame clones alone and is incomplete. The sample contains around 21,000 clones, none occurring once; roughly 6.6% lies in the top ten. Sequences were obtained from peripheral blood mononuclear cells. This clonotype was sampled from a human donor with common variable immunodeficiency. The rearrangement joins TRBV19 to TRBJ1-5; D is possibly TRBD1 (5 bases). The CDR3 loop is CASSMRGPQSSNQPQHF. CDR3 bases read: TGTGCCAGTAGTATGCGGGGCCCCCAGAGTAGCAATCAGCCC.